This T cell receptor beta chain was identified during a study of CXCR3-negative and CXCR3-positive naive CD8 T cells. General study findings and limits: CXCR3-positive naive cells carried more hydrophobic TRB CDR3s than CXCR3-negative ones.

With UMI labels, 5' RACE was used to prepare the TRB cDNA libraries. TCRdb re-analyzed the 5' RACE reads; it lists each CDR3 protein once, without DNA. The clone table shows tens of thousands of distinct CDR3 sequences, with the ten largest holding roughly 0.73%. Comment on this clonotype: Its specificity is unknown.

Sequenced: naive CXCR3+ CD8+ T cells from blood. Subset noted: CD45RO-CCR7+CD27+CD95- naive CD8+ T cells expressing CXCR3 (TNR3+). This receptor was taken from a human donor in good health. Some clones in this sample may be carry-over from other donors' samples.

The CDR3 reads CSGQGSSYEQYF. The V and J genes are TRBV29-1 and TRBJ2-7; TCRdb outputs TRBD1, but without DNA this stays unchecked. CDR3 length equals 12 residues. Germline CDR1 SQVTM, CDR2 ANQGSEA.